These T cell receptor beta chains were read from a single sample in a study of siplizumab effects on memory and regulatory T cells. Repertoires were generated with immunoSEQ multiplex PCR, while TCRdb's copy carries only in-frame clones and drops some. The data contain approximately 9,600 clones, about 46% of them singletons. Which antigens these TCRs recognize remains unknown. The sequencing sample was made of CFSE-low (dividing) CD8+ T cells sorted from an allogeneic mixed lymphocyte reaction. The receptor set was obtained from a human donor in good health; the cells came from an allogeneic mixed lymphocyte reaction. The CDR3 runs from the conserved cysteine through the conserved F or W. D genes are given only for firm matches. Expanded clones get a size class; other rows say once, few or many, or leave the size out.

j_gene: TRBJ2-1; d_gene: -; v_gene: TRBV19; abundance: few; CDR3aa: CASSPGGYNEQFF; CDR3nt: TGTGCCAGTAGTCCCGGGGGCTACAATGAGCAGTTCTTC
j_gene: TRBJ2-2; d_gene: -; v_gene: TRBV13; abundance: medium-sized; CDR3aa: CASSGRTVTGELFF; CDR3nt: TGTGCCAGCAGCGGCCGTACCGTCACCGGGGAGCTGTTTTTT
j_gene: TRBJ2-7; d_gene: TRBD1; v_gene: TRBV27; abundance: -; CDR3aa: CASSLQGQNYEQYF; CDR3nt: TGTGCCAGCAGTTTACAGGGACAGAACTACGAGCAGTACTTC
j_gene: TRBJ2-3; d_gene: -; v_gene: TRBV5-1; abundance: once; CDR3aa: CASSLNQGSDTQYF; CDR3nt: TGCGCCAGCAGCTTGAATCAGGGATCAGATACGCAGTATTTT
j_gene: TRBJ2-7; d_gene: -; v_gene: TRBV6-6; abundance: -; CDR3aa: CATYGVGHLLEQYF; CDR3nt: TGTGCCACCTATGGGGTAGGGCACCTACTCGAGCAGTACTTC
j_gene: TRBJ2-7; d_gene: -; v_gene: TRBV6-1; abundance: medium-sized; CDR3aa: CASREPTESYEQYF; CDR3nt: TGTGCTTCCAGGGAACCGACAGAGTCCTACGAGCAGTACTTC
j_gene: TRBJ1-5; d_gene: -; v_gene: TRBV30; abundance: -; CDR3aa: CACGQGLNQPQHF; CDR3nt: TGTGCCTGCGGGCAGGGCCTCAATCAGCCCCAGCATTTT
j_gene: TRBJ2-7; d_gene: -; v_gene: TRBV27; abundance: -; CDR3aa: CASRQHPYEQYF; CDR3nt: TGTGCCAGCAGACAGCATCCCTACGAGCAGTACTTC
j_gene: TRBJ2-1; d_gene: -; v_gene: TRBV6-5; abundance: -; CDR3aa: CASSYSGTGYNEQFF; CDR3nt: TGTGCCAGCAGTTACTCGGGGACGGGTTACAATGAGCAGTTCTTC
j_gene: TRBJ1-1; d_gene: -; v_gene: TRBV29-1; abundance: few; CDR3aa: CSVGTEAFF; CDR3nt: TGCAGCGTCGGCACTGAAGCTTTCTTT
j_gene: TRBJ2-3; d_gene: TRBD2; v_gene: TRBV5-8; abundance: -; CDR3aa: CASSSGTSGGAGTDTQYF; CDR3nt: TGTGCCAGCAGCTCCGGGACTAGCGGGGGGGCCGGCACAGATACGCAGTATTTT
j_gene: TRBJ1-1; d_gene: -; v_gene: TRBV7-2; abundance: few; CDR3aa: CASSFDRGVGTDTEAFF; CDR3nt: TGTGCCAGCAGCTTCGATCGGGGTGTCGGTACGGACACTGAAGCTTTCTTT
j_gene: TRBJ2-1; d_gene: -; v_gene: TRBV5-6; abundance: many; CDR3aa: CASSPRGSEQFF; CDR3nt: TGTGCCAGCAGCCCACGGGGGTCTGAGCAGTTCTTC